The 32 T cell receptor beta chains below were found in one sample sequenced in a study of siplizumab effects on memory and regulatory T cells. The table came from immunoSEQ multiplex PCR; TCRdb's copy has only in-frame clones and leaves some out. The table includes about 100,000 clones, around 90% detected once. Input material: CD4+ T cells sorted from blood. The receptors stem from a human donor in good health.

The chain is built from TRBV28 and TRBJ2-7, with 10 nucleotides matching TRBD1. V lost 3 bases to trimming and J lost 1 base; unmatched junction nucleotides: 12. Per the germline V gene, CDR1 is MDHEN and CDR2 is SYDVKM. This CDR3 contains 18 residues. The CDR3: CASSLPPPDRGPSYEQYF. The DNA of the CDR3 is TGTGCCAGCAGTTTGCCCCCCCCTGACAGGGGGCCGTCCTACGAGCAGTACTTC.

The chain couples TRBV19 to TRBJ2-3, with D unresolved. The CDR3 is made up of 11 amino acids. Looked up from germline, CDR1 is LNHDA and CDR2 is SQIVND (reference sequence). V was trimmed by 4 bases and J by 7 bases, leaving 6 bases between them. The CDR3 loop is CASSNPNTQYF. The CDR3 bases are TGTGCCAGTAGTAACCCTAATACGCAGTATTTT.

This clone showed up just once. The V call is TRBV28, the J call TRBJ1-1; the D is unclear. The germline V gene has CDR1 MDHEN and CDR2 SYDVKM. V dropped 2 bases and J dropped 10 bases, with 8 bases sitting between them. The CDR3 consists of 11 residues. The CDR3 DNA follows: TGTGCCAGCAGTTTAACCCGGGCAGCTTTCTTT. Its protein is CASSLTRAAFF.

This clone turned up a few times. V gene TRBV4-3 combines with J gene TRBJ2-7; the D gene is possibly TRBD2 (5 bases). Germline V gene data show CDR1 as LGHNA and CDR2 as YSLEER. The CDR3 is 14 residues long. V was shortened by 1 base and J by 9 bases, with 16 bases between the two germline ends. CDR3 in amino acids: CASSQGGAARGQYF. In nucleotides, the CDR3 is TGCGCCAGCAGCCAAGGGGGAGCCGCTCGTGGGCAGTACTTC.

The rearrangement links TRBV12-5 to TRBJ1-5; 9 nucleotides match TRBD1. Germline V gives CDR1 LGHNT, CDR2 FRNRAP. The length of the CDR3 is 16 residues. The ends lost 1 base at V and 5 bases at J; junction bases unmatched: 6. CDR3 loop: CASGLATGGAHQPQHF. DNA of the CDR3: TGTGCTAGTGGTTTGGCGACAGGGGGAGCGCATCAGCCCCAGCATTTT.

The J gene is TRBJ1-2, the V gene TRBV2; D perhaps matches TRBD1 (5 bases). Germline assignment: CDR1 SNHLY and CDR2 FYNNEI. The V gene lost 8 bases and the J gene lost 4 bases, with 14 bases spanning the gap. This CDR3 is built from 13 residues. CDR3 in DNA: TGTGCCAGCTCGGAAGGGGCTAGCTATGGCTACACCTTC. Translated, it gives CASSEGASYGYTF.

Worth noting for this clone: Other DNA sequences in this specimen translate into the identical CDR3. This chain connects TRBV29-1 to TRBJ2-1; D is unresolved. Trimming shortened V by 4 bases and J by 3 bases, and 4 bases separated the two germline ends. CDR3 size: 11 residues. Looked up from germline, CDR1 is SQVTM and CDR2 is ANQGSEA. CDR3 bases: TGCAGCGTTGTACGCTACAATGAGCAGTTCTTC. It specifies CSVVRYNEQFF.

This chain joins TRBV28 and TRBJ2-1, with D maybe TRBD1 (7 bases). The CDR3 loop spans 15 amino acids. V gave up 7 bases and J gave up 10 bases, with 23 bases separating them. In germline, CDR1 is MDHEN, CDR2 SYDVKM. The CDR3 nucleotides read TGTGCCAGCACCGACGACAGGGAGGTGTCGGGGGAGCAGTTCTTC. It encodes CASTDDREVSGEQFF. The full variable domain, rest sourced from reference TRBV28 and TRBJ2-1, is DVKVTQSSRYLVKRTGEKVFLECVQDMDHENMFWYRQDPGLGLRLIYFSYDVKMKEKGDIPEGYSVSREKKERFSLILESASTNQTSMYLCASTDDREVSGEQFFGPGTRLTVL.

The chain couples TRBV9 to TRBJ1-4; the D gene is possibly TRBD1 (5 bases). The V end was cut by 2 bases, the J end by 7 bases, with 15 bases between. This CDR3 spans 15 amino acids. Germline CDR1 is SGDLS and CDR2 is YYNGEE. The CDR3 DNA reads TGTGCCAGCAGCGTCCGGGGGAGGGGAGGTGAAAAACTGTTTTTT. Its translation is CASSVRGRGGEKLFF.

This sequence joins TRBV19 and TRBJ2-3; D is perhaps TRBD1 or TRBD2 (5 bases each). Germline V gene lookup returns CDR1 LNHDA and CDR2 SQIVND (reference sequence). The CDR3 has 13 residues. Trimming took 8 bases from V and 6 from J, leaving 15 bases between them. CDR3 region: CASGDALGDTQYF. The CDR3 DNA reads TGTGCCAGTGGGGACGCGCTCGGGGATACGCAGTATTTT.

The chain links TRBV5-1 to TRBJ2-3; D is undetermined. Germline assignment: CDR1 SGHRS and CDR2 YFSETQ. CDR3 length: 17 residues. The V end was cut by 1 base, the J end by 3 bases, with 18 bases between. The CDR3 DNA sequence: TGCGCCAGCAGCTTGTCGGTGTTCAGGAAGGAGACAGATACGCAGTATTTT. Translation: CASSLSVFRKETDTQYF.

This chain links TRBV11-3 with TRBJ2-7; 7 nucleotides match TRBD1. The CDR3 length is 13 residues. CDR1 is SGHNT and CDR2 is YENEEA in the germline V gene. The trim removed 6 bases at V and 2 bases at J, leaving 4 bases unmatched. CDR3 residues: CASSPDRTYEQYF. Written as DNA, the CDR3 is TGTGCCAGCAGTCCGGACAGGACCTACGAGCAGTACTTC.

This chain connects TRBV19 to TRBJ2-2; a weak D match, TRBD1 (6 bases). The CDR3 has 15 residues. V lost 8 bases to trimming and J lost 1 base, with 14 bases between them. The germline V gene encodes CDR1 LNHDA and CDR2 SQIVND (reference sequence). The chain's CDR3 is CASGNRDKNTGELFF. CDR3 sequence (DNA): TGTGCCAGTGGTAACCGGGACAAGAACACCGGGGAGCTGTTTTTT.

J is TRBJ2-3 and V is TRBV19, with D possibly TRBD2 on 5 matching bases. CDR3 length: 15 residues. V lost 0 bases to trimming and J lost 6 bases, with 13 bases between them. Germline CDR1 reads LNHDA; CDR2 reads SQIVND (reference sequence). The CDR3 sequence is CASSIEESPGDTQYF. The CDR3 DNA reads TGTGCCAGTAGTATAGAGGAAAGCCCGGGGGATACGCAGTATTTT.

This chain joins TRBV6-1 and TRBJ1-1, with TRBD1 as a possible D gene (6 bases). V lost 8 bases and J lost 4, with 17 bases in between. CDR3 length: 14 residues. The germline V gene encodes CDR1 MNHNS and CDR2 SASEGT. The chain's CDR3 is CASGEEGGSTEAFF. DNA of the CDR3: TGTGCCAGCGGGGAGGAGGGGGGGAGCACTGAAGCTTTCTTT.

The chain links TRBV4-1 to TRBJ2-3; possibly TRBD1 or TRBD2 for D (5 bases each). V was pared by 1 base and J by 1 base, with 12 bases between. Per the germline V gene, CDR1 is MGHRA and CDR2 is YSYEKL. The CDR3 covers 16 residues. In DNA, the CDR3 is TGCGCCAGCAGCCAAGGCTGGGGACCCCGCACAGATACGCAGTATTTT. Protein product: CASSQGWGPRTDTQYF.

The table lists this clone with a count of one. The chain combines TRBV6-1 with TRBJ1-5; 11 bases are a match to TRBD1. Trimming took 3 bases from V and 2 from J; bases not matched to a gene: 6. The length of the CDR3 is 17 residues. Germline CDR1 reads MNHNS; CDR2 reads SASEGT. CDR3 amino acids: CASSEDRGRGGNQPQHF. The DNA of the CDR3 is TGTGCCAGCAGTGAGGACAGGGGGCGAGGGGGCAATCAGCCCCAGCATTTT.

The chain links TRBV6-1 to TRBJ2-7; D uncertain. Germline V gene sequence: CDR1 MNHNS, CDR2 SASEGT. Deletions cut 7 bases from V and 6 bases from J, with 16 bases between. The CDR3 covers 13 residues. CDR3 residues: CASNRVRWGEQYF. The DNA for the CDR3 is TGTGCCAGCAACCGCGTCAGGTGGGGCGAGCAGTACTTC.

This clone was detected once. The V gene is TRBV5-4, the J gene TRBJ1-1; 7 positions match TRBD1. With V trimmed by 3 bases and J by 3 bases, 8 bases remained unmatched. Looked up from germline, CDR1 is SGHNT and CDR2 is YYREEE (reference sequence). The CDR3 runs 15 residues. Here the CDR3 reads CASSSNRGADTEAFF. The DNA for the CDR3 is TGTGCCAGCAGCTCAAACAGGGGCGCGGACACTGAAGCTTTCTTT.

This chain joins TRBV19 and TRBJ1-5; D ambiguous. CDR3 length: 14 residues. The germline V and J ends were trimmed by 5 bases and 5 bases, with 13 bases remaining between them. Germline CDR1 is LNHDA and CDR2 is SQIVND (reference sequence). CDR3 coding DNA: TGTGCCAGTAGTCCCCGGTGGCCTCATCAGCCCCAGCATTTT. Protein: CASSPRWPHQPQHF.

The V and J genes are TRBV4-2 and TRBJ2-7, with 8 bases identical to TRBD1. The V gene's germline CDR1 is LGHNA and CDR2 YNFKEQ. This CDR3 has 15 amino acids. Unmatched junction bases numbered 10, after V lost 5 bases and J lost 4 bases. The CDR3 DNA reads as TGTGCCAGCAGCTCTACAGGGACAGGCGGGTACGAGCAGTACTTC. It codes for CASSSTGTGGYEQYF.

The rearrangement joins TRBV11-1 to TRBJ1-2; D unresolved. V shed 0 bases and J shed 4 bases, with 9 bases lying between them. This CDR3 spans 14 amino acids. Germline V lookup: CDR1 SGHAT, CDR2 FQDESV (reference sequence). CDR3 loop: CASSLAGTVYGYTF. The DNA for the CDR3 is TGTGCCAGCAGCTTAGCGGGTACAGTCTATGGCTACACCTTC.

The gene calls are TRBV6-1 and TRBJ2-7; D gene unclear. V was clipped by 4 bases and J by 2 bases, with 6 bases between them. Per the germline V gene, CDR1 is MNHNS and CDR2 is SASEGT. CDR3 length: 12 residues. CDR3 coding DNA: TGTGCCAGCAGTGGCAGAGCCTACGAGCAGTACTTC. This encodes CASSGRAYEQYF.

The genes are TRBV5-5 and TRBJ2-1; 7 bases are a match to TRBD2. The CDR3 length is 15 residues. Germline trimming cut 1 base from V and 6 bases from J; bases unmatched to any gene: 7. From germline, CDR1 is SGHKS and CDR2 YYEKEE (reference sequence). The CDR3, as DNA: TGTGCCAGCAGCTTGACATGGGGGGGAGGCAATGAGCAGTTCTTC. Translated: CASSLTWGGGNEQFF.

This chain uses TRBV10-3 with TRBJ1-2; 9 bases line up with TRBD1. V lost 4 bases, J lost 8 bases, and 5 bases stayed unmatched. The CDR3 covers 13 residues. From germline, CDR1 is ENHRY and CDR2 SYGVKD. The CDR3, as DNA: TGTGCCATCAGTGGGAACAGGGGGCACGGCTACACCTTC. Its translation: CAISGNRGHGYTF.

The V gene is TRBV28, the J gene TRBJ1-1; D gene uncertain. Trimming took 4 bases from V and 6 from J, leaving 3 bases between them. In germline, CDR1 is MDHEN, CDR2 SYDVKM. This CDR3 is built from 10 residues. The CDR3 loop is CASSSAEAFF. The CDR3, as DNA: TGTGCCAGCAGTTCGGCTGAAGCTTTCTTT.

The chain combines TRBV11-3 with TRBJ2-5, with 12 bases that match TRBD2. Germline CDR1 reads SGHNT; CDR2 reads YENEEA. With V trimmed by 1 base and J by 2 bases, 2 bases remained unmatched. This CDR3 spans 16 amino acids. For the CDR3, the DNA is TGTGCCAGCAGCTTAGGCCTAGCGGGGGGGCAAGAGACCCAGTACTTC. It encodes CASSLGLAGGQETQYF.

The V and J genes are TRBV2 and TRBJ1-2; D may be TRBD1 (6 bases). V lost 9 bases, J lost 0 bases, and 14 bases lay in between. The CDR3 consists of 14 residues. Germline V lookup: CDR1 SNHLY, CDR2 FYNNEI. The CDR3 spells CARRVRDTNYGYTF. The CDR3 region has the DNA TGTGCCAGGAGGGTTCGGGACACTAACTATGGCTACACCTTC.

The V call is TRBV7-6, the J call TRBJ2-3; a weak D match, TRBD2 (5 bases). The V end was cut by 2 bases, the J end by 0 bases, with 9 bases between. The CDR3 covers 15 residues. Germline CDR1 reads SGHVS; CDR2 reads FNYEAQ. The CDR3: CASSLFRTSTDTQYF. The DNA of the CDR3 is TGTGCCAGCAGCTTATTCAGGACTAGCACAGATACGCAGTATTTT.

Details on this clone: At one end, the junction sequence differs from germline, possibly due to a read error. V gene TRBV5-6 combines with J gene TRBJ1-2; the match to TRBD1 covers 7 bases. The CDR3 consists of 13 residues. CDR1 and CDR2 from the germline V gene are SGHDT and YYEEEE. The CDR3 loop is CAGSPGTDYGYTF. Written as DNA, the CDR3 is TGTGCCGGCAGCCCCGGGACAGACTATGGCTACACCTTC.

The rearrangement joins TRBV23-1 to TRBJ2-2; 8 bases agree with TRBD2. TRBV23-1 is an ORF, with its function uncertain. With V trimmed by 5 bases and J by 6 bases, 8 bases remained unmatched. The CDR3 sequence is 15 residues long. CDR3 amino acids: CASSFLGGVAGELFF. The CDR3 DNA reads TGCGCCAGCAGTTTTCTCGGGGGGGTGGCCGGGGAGCTGTTTTTT.

The chain employs TRBV29-1 and TRBJ2-1, with 12 nucleotides matching TRBD2. V shed 8 bases, J shed 6 bases, and the junction held 5 bases outside the gene matches. The V gene's germline CDR1 is SQVTM and CDR2 ANQGSEA. The CDR3 length is 13 residues. CDR3 nucleotide sequence: TGCAGCTATACTAGCGGGGGGCGCAATGAGCAGTTCTTC. Translated: CSYTSGGRNEQFF.